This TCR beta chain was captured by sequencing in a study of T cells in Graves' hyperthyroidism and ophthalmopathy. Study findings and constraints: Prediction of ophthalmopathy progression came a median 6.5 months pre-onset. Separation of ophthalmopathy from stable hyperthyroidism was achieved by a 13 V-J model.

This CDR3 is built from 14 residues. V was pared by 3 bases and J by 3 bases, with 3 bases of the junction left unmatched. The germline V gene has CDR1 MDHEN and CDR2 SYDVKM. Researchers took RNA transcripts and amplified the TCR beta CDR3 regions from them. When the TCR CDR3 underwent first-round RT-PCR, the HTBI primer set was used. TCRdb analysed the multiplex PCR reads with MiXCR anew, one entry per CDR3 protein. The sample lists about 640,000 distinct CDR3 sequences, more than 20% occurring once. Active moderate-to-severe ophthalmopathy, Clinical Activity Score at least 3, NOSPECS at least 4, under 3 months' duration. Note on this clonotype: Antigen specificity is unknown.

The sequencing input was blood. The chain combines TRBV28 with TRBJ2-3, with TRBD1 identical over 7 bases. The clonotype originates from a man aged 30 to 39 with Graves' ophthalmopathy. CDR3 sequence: CASSFDRVTDTQYF. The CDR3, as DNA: TGTGCCAGCAGTTTTGACAGGGTGACAGATACGCAGTATTTT. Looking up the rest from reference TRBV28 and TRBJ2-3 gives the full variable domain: DVKVTQSSRYLVKRTGEKVFLECVQDMDHENMFWYRQDPGLGLRLIYFSYDVKMKEKGDIPEGYSVSREKKERFSLILESASTNQTSMYLCASSFDRVTDTQYFGPGTRLTVL.